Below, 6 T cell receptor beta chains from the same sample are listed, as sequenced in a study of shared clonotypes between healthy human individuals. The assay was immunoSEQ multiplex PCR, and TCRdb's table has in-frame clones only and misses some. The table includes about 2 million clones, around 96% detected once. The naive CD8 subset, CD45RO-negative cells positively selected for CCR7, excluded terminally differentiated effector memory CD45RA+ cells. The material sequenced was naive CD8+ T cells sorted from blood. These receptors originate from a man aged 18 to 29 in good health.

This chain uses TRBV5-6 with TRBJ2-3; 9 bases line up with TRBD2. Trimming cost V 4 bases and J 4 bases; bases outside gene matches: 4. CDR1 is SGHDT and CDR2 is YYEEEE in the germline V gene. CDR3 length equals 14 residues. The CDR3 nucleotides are TGTGCCAGCAGCATGGGGACTAGCCCAGATACGCAGTATTTT. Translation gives CASSMGTSPDTQYF.

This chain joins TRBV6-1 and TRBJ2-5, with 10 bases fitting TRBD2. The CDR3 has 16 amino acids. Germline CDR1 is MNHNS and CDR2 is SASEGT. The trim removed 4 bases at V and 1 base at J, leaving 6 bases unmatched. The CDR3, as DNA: TGTGCCAGCAGTGGGGTAGCGGGGGGCTTCCAAGAGACCCAGTACTTC. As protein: CASSGVAGGFQETQYF.

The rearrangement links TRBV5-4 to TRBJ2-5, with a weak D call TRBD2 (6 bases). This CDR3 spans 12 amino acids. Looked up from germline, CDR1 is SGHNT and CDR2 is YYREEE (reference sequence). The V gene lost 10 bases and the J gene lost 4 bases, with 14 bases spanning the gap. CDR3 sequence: CAHGGAGETQYF. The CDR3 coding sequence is TGTGCCCACGGGGGAGCCGGAGAGACCCAGTACTTC.

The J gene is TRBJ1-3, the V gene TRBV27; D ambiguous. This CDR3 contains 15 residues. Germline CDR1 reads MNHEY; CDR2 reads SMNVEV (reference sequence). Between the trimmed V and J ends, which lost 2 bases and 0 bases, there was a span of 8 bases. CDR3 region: CASSLTQSSGNTIYF. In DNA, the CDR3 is TGTGCCAGCAGTTTAACGCAGAGCTCTGGAAACACCATATATTTT.

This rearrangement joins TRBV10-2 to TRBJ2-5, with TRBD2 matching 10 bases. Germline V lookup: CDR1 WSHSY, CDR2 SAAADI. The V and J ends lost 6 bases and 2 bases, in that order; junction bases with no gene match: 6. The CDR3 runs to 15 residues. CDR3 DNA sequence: TGCGCCAGCAGGGGAACTAGCGGGGCACAAGAGACCCAGTACTTC. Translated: CASRGTSGAQETQYF.

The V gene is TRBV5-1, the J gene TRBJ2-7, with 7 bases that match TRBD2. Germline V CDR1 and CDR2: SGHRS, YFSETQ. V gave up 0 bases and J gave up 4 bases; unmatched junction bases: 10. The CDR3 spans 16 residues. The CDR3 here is CASSLARGEEWYEQYF. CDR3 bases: TGCGCCAGCAGCTTGGCCCGGGGGGAAGAGTGGTACGAGCAGTACTTC.